Each of the 16 T cell receptor beta chains below was sequenced from the same sample in a study of esophageal squamous cell carcinoma under preoperative chemotherapy. TCRdb re-called the PCR reads with MiXCR, one entry per CDR3 protein. The table records over 25,000 distinct CDR3 sequences, 52% of them present only once. Regarding time point: after preoperative PTX-NDP chemotherapy. The specimen was collected from a patient given preoperative chemotherapy. These receptors came from a human donor with esophageal squamous cell carcinoma. The donor label of this sample is uncertain.

A remark on this clonotype: The junction departs from the called germline gene at one end, perhaps through a read error. The V gene is TRBV11-3, the J gene TRBJ2-5, with D perhaps being TRBD1 or TRBD2 (6 bases each). The CDR3 runs to 17 residues. CDR1 is SGHNT and CDR2 is YENEEA in the germline V gene. The CDR3: CASSVGAGGRDQETQYF. For the CDR3, the DNA is TGTGCCAGCAGCGTGGGAGCCGGGGGCCGTGACCAAGAGACGCAGTACTTC.

The chain joins TRBV7-3 to TRBJ2-3; the D call may be TRBD1 or TRBD2 (5 bases each). The J call is in doubt because the DNA end fits TRBJ2-7 better. Germline V gene data show CDR1 as SGHTA and CDR2 as FQGTGA. The CDR3 is made up of 15 amino acids. CDR3: CASSPGPRATDTQYF. CDR3 nucleotides: TGTGCCAGCAGCCCGGGGCCTCGCGCCACAGACACGCAGTACTTC.

About this clonotype itself: Lacking the conserved final phenylalanine or tryptophan, this CDR3 likely reflects a read error. The gene calls are TRBV7-9 and TRBJ2-5; D ambiguous. The CDR3 covers 11 residues. Germline V gives CDR1 SEHNR, CDR2 FQNEAQ (reference sequence). V gave up 3 bases and J gave up 5 bases, with 4 bases separating them. The CDR3: CASSFRETQYS. CDR3 DNA sequence: TGTGCCAGCAGCTTTAGGGAGACCCAGTACTCC.

Points on this clonotype: Sequence at one end of the junction differs from germline and may be a read error. This chain links TRBV11-3 with TRBJ2-4, with D possibly being TRBD1 (8 bases). The CDR3 contains 17 residues. Looked up from germline, CDR1 is SGHNT and CDR2 is YENEEA. The CDR3 DNA follows: TGTGCCAGCAGCTGCGAAGCGGGGACAGGAGCCAAAAACACGCAGTATTTC. It specifies CASSCEAGTGAKNTQYF.

This clonotype appeared once. At one boundary the junction diverges from the germline segment, which might be a read error. The chain recombines TRBV7-2 with TRBJ2-5, with 8 positions matching TRBD2. CDR3 size: 16 residues. Germline V gene sequence: CDR1 SGHTA, CDR2 FQGNSA. CDR3 sequence: CASRGLGGGDTETQYF. In DNA form, the CDR3 reads TGTGCCAGCAGGGGACTCGGGGGGGGTGACACAGAGACCCAGTATTTC.

This clonotype was seen just once. A read error may account for a junction end that differs from germline. V is TRBV7-8 and J is TRBJ2-4; weak D call: TRBD2 (6 bases). This CDR3 has 16 residues. Germline V gene sequence: CDR1 SGHVS, CDR2 FQNEAQ. DNA of the CDR3: TGTGCCAGCCGCATCCTGGCGCGGGGAGCCGAAAACACTCAGTACTTC. Protein: CASRILARGAENTQYF.

This clonotype has a count of ten or more. This chain joins TRBV6-1 and TRBJ1-6, with TRBD1 identical over 7 bases. The CDR3 has 16 residues. Germline V gene data show CDR1 as MNHNS and CDR2 as SASEGT. V gave up 4 bases and J gave up 11 bases; unmatched junction bases: 14. The CDR3 sequence is CASSAGTARARAPLHF. Written as DNA, the CDR3 is TGTGCCAGCAGTGCCGGGACAGCAAGGGCCCGGGCACCCCTCCACTTT.

As concerns this clonotype: The missing conserved phenylalanine or tryptophan at the end of this CDR3 makes a read error likely. The limits of the CDR3 on the DNA are not certain, so only TCRdb's listed CDR3 is given. The J gene is TRBJ2-5, the V gene TRBV15; the table calls TRBD1, which could not be checked here. The CDR3 has 12 residues if both end residues are counted. Germline CDR1 LNHNV, CDR2 YYDKDF (reference sequence). The CDR3 spells CARGRRPSLGCT.

The chain recombines TRBV7-2 with TRBJ2-5; D gene unclear. The DNA end lines up better with TRBJ2-7; the J call may be wrong. The CDR3 is 15 residues long. The germline V gene encodes CDR1 SGHTA and CDR2 FQGNSA. The CDR3 DNA is TGTGCCAGCAGCCACTCTGTGGGCGTTTCAACCGAGCAGTACTTC. It encodes CASSHSVGVSTEQYF.

CDR3 DNA sequence: TGTGCCAGCAGCAACCCGGGGCTGGGACCCGATAATACGCAGTATTTT. Translation gives CASSNPGLGPDNTQYF. V and J are TRBV7-8 and TRBJ2-3; D is perhaps TRBD1 or TRBD2 (5 bases each). V lost 5 bases and J lost 7, with 22 bases in between. The CDR3 consists of 16 residues. Germline assignment: CDR1 SGHVS and CDR2 FQNEAQ. The full variable domain, in which reference TRBV7-8 and TRBJ2-3 provide the parts outside the CDR3, is GAGVSQSPRYKVAKRGQDVALRCDPISGHVSLFWYQQALGQGPEFLTYFQNEAQLDKSGLPSDRFFAERPEGSVSTLKIQRTQQEDSAVYLCASSNPGLGPDNTQYFGPGTRLTVL.

Comment on this clonotype: The junction departs from the called germline gene at one end, perhaps through a read error. The chain recombines TRBV7-8 with TRBJ2-3; 9 positions agree with TRBD1. The CDR3 has 18 amino acids. The germline gives CDR1 SGHVS, CDR2 FQNEAQ. The CDR3 here is CASSALGWDRVKKGTQYF. Here the CDR3 DNA reads TGTGCCAGCAGCGCTCTTGGGTGGGACAGGGTAAAGAAGGGCACTCAGTATTTC.

This clonotype was seen many times. The chain links TRBV12-3 or TRBV12-4 to TRBJ2-2; no clear D gene. The V gene lost 6 bases and the J gene lost 6 bases, with 14 bases spanning the gap. The CDR3 is 14 residues long. The CDR3: CASSLRTGAGELFF. The CDR3 nucleotides read TGTGCCAGCAGCCTGAGGACCGGCGCCGGGGAGCTGTTTTTT.

On this clonotype: At one end the junction does not follow the germline gene, possibly because of a read error. The rearrangement links TRBV12-3 or TRBV12-4 to TRBJ2-5, with D perhaps given as TRBD1 or TRBD2 (5 bases each). The CDR3 loop spans 14 amino acids. The CDR3 DNA follows: TGTGGCAGCACGGGGCTGCGAGCCACAAACATGCAGTACTTT. Protein: CGSTGLRATNMQYF.

A single count supports this clonotype. The V and J genes are TRBV7-3 and TRBJ2-4; either TRBD1 or TRBD2 may supply D (5 bases each). The CDR3 consists of 17 residues. CDR1 is SGHTA, CDR2 FQGTGA, per germline. Trimming removed 5 bases from V and 3 bases from J, with 20 bases in between. CDR3 sequence reads: CASSLIPGLGDKNIQYF. CDR3 DNA sequence: TGTGCCAGCAGCCTCATACCGGGGCTGGGAGACAAAAACATTCAGTACTTC.

This clonotype was counted at least ten times. This rearrangement joins TRBV7-2 to TRBJ2-7; D is possibly TRBD1 or TRBD2 (5 bases each). Germline-derived CDR1 and CDR2 are SGHTA and FQGNSA. Trimming shortened V by 0 bases and J by 9 bases, and 18 bases separated the two germline ends. This CDR3 has 15 residues. The CDR3 sequence is CASSLASAEPQGQYF. CDR3 coding DNA: TGTGCCAGCAGCTTAGCCTCAGCGGAACCGCAGGGGCAGTACTTC.

This rearrangement joins TRBV7-2 to TRBJ2-1; D unresolved. TRBJ2-7 matches the DNA end more closely, so the J call is doubtful. Germline V gene lookup returns CDR1 SGHTA and CDR2 FQGNSA. The CDR3 spans 12 residues. Here the CDR3 reads CASSLEWDEQYF. CDR3 DNA: TGTGCCAGCAGCTTAGAGTGGGATGAGCAGTACTTC.